This T cell receptor (beta chain) was recorded in a study of glioma-infiltrating T cells after dendritic cell vaccination. Sequenced by immunoSEQ multiplex PCR; TCRdb stores in-frame clones only, minus some. The table includes 40,000 to 60,000 clones, 65% to 90% detected once. The CDR3 contains 14 residues. Trimming removed 0 bases at V and 5 bases at J, with 13 bases between. CDR1 is SQVTM and CDR2 is ANQGSEA in the germline V gene. This clone came up once. This chain uses TRBV29-1 with TRBJ1-2; D may be TRBD1 (6 bases). This sequence was found in a human donor with glioblastoma. The source was blood, collected before dendritic cell vaccination. The CDR3 sequence is CSVEDQGPSYGYTF. The DNA for the CDR3 is TGCAGCGTTGAAGATCAGGGGCCGTCTTATGGCTACACCTTC.